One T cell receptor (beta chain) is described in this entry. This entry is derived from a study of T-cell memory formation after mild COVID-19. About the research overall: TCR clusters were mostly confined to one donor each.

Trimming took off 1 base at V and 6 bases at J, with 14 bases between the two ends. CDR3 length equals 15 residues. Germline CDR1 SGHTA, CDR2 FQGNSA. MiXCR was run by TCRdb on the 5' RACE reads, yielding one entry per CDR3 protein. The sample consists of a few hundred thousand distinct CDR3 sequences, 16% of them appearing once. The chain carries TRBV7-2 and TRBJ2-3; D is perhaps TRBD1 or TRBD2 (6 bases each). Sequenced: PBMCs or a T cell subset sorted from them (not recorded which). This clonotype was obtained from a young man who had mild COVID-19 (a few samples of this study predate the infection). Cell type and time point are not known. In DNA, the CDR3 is TGTGCCAGCAGCTTAGTAGGGGGGCGGCCGGATACGCAGTATTTT. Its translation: CASSLVGGRPDTQYF.